Below, 12 T cell receptor beta chains from the same sample are listed, as sequenced in a study of cytomegalovirus exposure and HLA in healthy donors. Primers included in the PCR were 60 Vbeta and 13 Jbeta primers. Assay used: immunoSEQ multiplex PCR; TCRdb lists only in-frame clones, some missing. This repertoire comprises 130,000 or so clones; its ten largest clones make up about 2.2%. The sequenced sample consisted of PBMCs. These TCRs come from a woman between 18 and 29 years old in good health and CMV-seronegative.

The chain carries TRBV9 and TRBJ2-1; TRBD2 matches at 8 bases. The CDR3 contains 15 residues. In germline, CDR1 is SGDLS, CDR2 YYNGEE. The V gene end was trimmed by 3 bases and the J gene end by 8 bases; junction bases not matched to a gene: 10. CDR3 protein: CASSAGGGLSHEQFF. In DNA, the CDR3 is TGTGCCAGCAGCGCGGGGGGGGGCCTTTCCCATGAGCAGTTCTTC.

J is TRBJ2-3 and V is TRBV6-5, with 10 bases identical to TRBD1. The CDR3 covers 14 residues. Germline loops: CDR1 MNHEY, CDR2 SVGAGI. With V trimmed by 8 bases and J by 4 bases, 6 bases remained unmatched. CDR3 DNA sequence: TGTGCCAGCGGTCGGGACAGGGGTCCAGATACGCAGTATTTT. It codes for CASGRDRGPDTQYF.

The rearrangement joins TRBV6-5 to TRBJ2-5; TRBD1 matches at 9 bases. The trim removed 6 bases at V and 5 bases at J, leaving 4 bases unmatched. CDR1 MNHEY and CDR2 SVGAGI come from the germline V gene. This CDR3 contains 13 residues. The CDR3 is CASRDRGRETQYF. CDR3 in DNA: TGTGCCAGCAGAGACAGGGGGAGGGAGACCCAGTACTTC.

The genes are TRBV7-2 and TRBJ2-1; weak D call: TRBD2 (6 bases). The CDR3 consists of 15 residues. Looked up from germline, CDR1 is SGHTA and CDR2 is FQGNSA. Trimming cost V 2 bases and J 9 bases, with 17 bases left between them. The CDR3 region is CASSLPGLSWGEQFF. In DNA, the CDR3 is TGTGCCAGCAGCTTACCGGGACTCTCGTGGGGTGAGCAGTTCTTC.

The CDR3 nucleotides read TGTGCCAGCAGCCCCCGGACTAGCGGGAGGGCCAGGGCCAATGAGCAGTTCTTC. This sequence encodes CASSPRTSGRARANEQFF. This chain joins TRBV11-2 and TRBJ2-1; 15 positions match TRBD2. Germline assignment: CDR1 SGHAT and CDR2 FQNNGV. The CDR3 length is 18 residues. Losses at the gene ends were 5 bases for V and 6 bases for J; bases not matched to a gene: 11. Filled out from reference TRBV11-2 and TRBJ2-1, the complete variable domain reads EAGVAQSPRYKIIEKRQSVAFWCNPISGHATLYWYQQILGQGPKLLIQFQNNGVVDDSQLPKDRFSAERLKGVDSTLKIQPAKLEDSAVYLCASSPRTSGRARANEQFFGPGTRLTVL.

This chain links TRBV12-5 with TRBJ2-7; possibly TRBD2 for D (6 bases). Between the trimmed V and J ends, which lost 2 bases and 3 bases, there was a span of 11 bases. This CDR3 has 14 residues. Germline loops: CDR1 LGHNT, CDR2 FRNRAP. The CDR3: CASGLTTGGYEQYF. CDR3 coding DNA: TGTGCTAGTGGTTTGACAACCGGGGGCTACGAGCAGTACTTC.

This chain connects TRBV30 to TRBJ2-5, with 11 bases aligning to TRBD2. This CDR3 is built from 18 residues. V shed 3 bases and J 4 bases; nucleotides not matched to a gene: 16. Germline CDR1 GTSNPN, CDR2 SVGIG (reference sequence). CDR3 sequence: CAWSPIPGLAAGAETQYF. The CDR3 DNA sequence: TGTGCCTGGAGCCCCATCCCGGGACTAGCGGCAGGGGCAGAGACCCAGTACTTC.

V gene TRBV9 combines with J gene TRBJ2-3; 13 positions agree with TRBD2. CDR1 SGDLS and CDR2 YYNGEE come from the germline V gene. The trim removed 0 bases at V and 4 bases at J, leaving 2 bases unmatched. CDR3 length equals 16 residues. CDR3 in amino acids: CASSVDGLAGADTQYF. Here the CDR3 DNA reads TGTGCCAGCAGCGTAGACGGACTAGCGGGAGCAGATACGCAGTATTTT. Complete variable domain (other parts from reference TRBV9 and TRBJ2-3): DSGVTQTPKHLITATGQRVTLRCSPRSGDLSVYWYQQSLDQGLQFLIQYYNGEERAKGNILERFSAQQFPDLHSELNLSSLELGDSALYFCASSVDGLAGADTQYFGPGTRLTVL.

The V gene is TRBV5-1, the J gene TRBJ2-1; 10 bases align to TRBD1. The CDR3 spans 15 residues. V shed 0 bases and J 8 bases; nucleotides not matched to a gene: 5. The germline gives CDR1 SGHRS, CDR2 YFSETQ. CDR3 bases: TGCGCCAGCAGCTTGGATATCGGGACAGGGGATGAGCAGTTCTTC. It encodes CASSLDIGTGDEQFF.

The chain is built from TRBV11-3 and TRBJ2-1; 9 bases match TRBD2. In germline, CDR1 is SGHNT, CDR2 YENEEA. This CDR3 has 20 residues. Trimming took 3 bases from V and 1 from J; bases not matched to a gene: 16. The CDR3 DNA is TGTGCCAGCAGCTTCTATTCGGGCGGGTTAGCGGGGGTATCCTACAATGAGCAGTTCTTC. This gives the protein CASSFYSGGLAGVSYNEQFF.

The chain joins TRBV30 to TRBJ2-5; D may be TRBD2 (5 bases). V lost 5 bases to trimming and J lost 1 base, with 11 bases between them. The CDR3 consists of 13 residues. Germline V CDR1 and CDR2: GTSNPN, SVGIG (reference sequence). CDR3: CAWRRQIQETQYF. CDR3 nucleotides: TGTGCCTGGCGGAGGCAGATCCAAGAGACCCAGTACTTC.

J is TRBJ1-1 and V is TRBV5-1, with 8 bases identical to TRBD1. CDR3 size: 15 residues. J lost 5 bases, V lost 4 bases, and 10 bases had no gene match. CDR1 and CDR2 (germline): SGHRS, YFSETQ. Here the CDR3 reads CASSPGGQGGTEAFF. The CDR3 DNA sequence: TGCGCCAGCAGCCCCGGTGGACAGGGAGGTACTGAAGCTTTCTTT.